The subject of this entry is one T cell receptor beta chain. This clonotype was detected a few times. Its antigen is still unknown. Qualities for individual bases were not recorded, and no much larger clone is one base off. V loses 4 bases of germline sequence and J loses 5 bases, and the interval between the two ends is 17 bases. Sequences MNHEY (CDR1) and SMNVEV (CDR2) are obtained from the germline V gene (reference sequence). The CDR3 holds 16 amino acids from the cysteine to the phenylalanine. The only DNA kept is the CDR3, 48 bases in frame from the first base. The data stem from a study of CD8 T cells in ankylosing spondylitis (dated by TCRdb to the late 2010s). For the wider study: To find TCR variants linked to disease, the study profiled T cell receptor beta repertoires in ankylosing spondylitis patients and healthy donors. Peripheral blood samples were taken, and synovial fluid was additionally collected from ankylosing spondylitis patients. The full study cohort comprised 25 or so ankylosing spondylitis patients and roughly 100 healthy donors.

Overall study outcomes, separate from this receptor: Significant enrichment of the disease-linked clones was reported in matched synovial fluid samples from ankylosing spondylitis patients. Some of the motif variants had been reported before in the synovial fluid and blood of reactive arthritis patients, a finding that suggests common disease-initiation mechanisms. In peripheral blood, the disease-linked clones were found at relatively low frequencies and had a CD8+ phenotype. Blood from ankylosing spondylitis patients appeared to be characterized by a TCR beta motif made up of under 10 highly homologous amino acid variants.

The data were produced on an Illumina HiSeq 2500. Quantitative 5'-RACE with molecular barcodes was the method used to prepare the TCR beta libraries. In the source study's methods: A new computational method based on a probabilistic model of VDJ rearrangement was used to identify disease-linked TCR variants. TCRdb passed the public sequencing reads through fastp at Q25 and MiXCR, retaining productive beta sequences. Identical CDR3 protein sequences are pooled into one entry, listed with their most common genes and DNA. These V and J calls derive from TCRdb rather than the authors' analysis. This sample holds roughly 180,000 distinct CDR3 sequences; 13% were observed only once. The ten largest clones capture 15% to 20% of the sample.

The source material was blood, either unsorted or a sorted T cell fraction (not recorded which). The chain employs TRBV27 and TRBJ2-2; tentative D gene TRBD2, with 8 bases matching. The clonotype originates from a male donor with ankylosing spondylitis or in good health (not recorded which). The sequence in DNA is TGTGCCAGCAGTTGGGGGACAGCGGGGGAAACCGGGGAGCTGTTTTTT. It encodes CASSWGTAGETGELFF.